The sequence of this TCR beta chain was determined in a study of radiotherapy plus CTLA-4 blockade in lung cancer (dated by TCRdb to about 2018). A note on the overall study: Objective responses occurred in roughly 20% of enrolled patients, and roughly 30% achieved disease control.

Focal radiation therapy combined with CTLA-4 blockade (ipilimumab) was tested in patients with chemo-refractory metastatic non-small-cell lung cancer. The CDR3 spans 13 residues, from the cysteine through the phenylalanine. Solely the CDR3 DNA is kept, with 39 bases framed from the first base. CDR1 and CDR2 were assigned from the germline V gene as MDHEN and SYDVKM. The junction carries 11 bases between V and J, which are trimmed by 4 bases and 8 bases respectively. Concerning this clone itself: What antigen it recognizes has not been identified. It has no much larger one-base neighbor in the sample; base qualities were not kept.

General findings and caveats noted by the study authors: Increased serum interferon-beta after radiation, together with early dynamic changes in blood T cell clones, were reported to be the strongest predictors of response. After treatment with radiotherapy and ipilimumab, TCR clones that originated in tumors expanded in peripheral blood.

The library was obtained by the immunoSEQ multiplex PCR assay. TCRdb re-hosts the immuneACCESS table, in-frame sequences only. Its copies lack some clones; in the studies checked, an unresolved V gene accounts for under half of them, and the cause for the rest is not known. A total of about 60,000 clones appear in this sample, roughly four fifths of them only once. Around 4% of the sample rests with the top ten. Recombination joined TRBV28 with TRBJ1-4; matching of 5 bases hints at TRBD1 as the D gene. The sequence derives from a human donor with non-small cell lung cancer who had a partial response to radiotherapy plus ipilimumab. This material consisted of peripheral blood, taken from a patient treated with radiotherapy plus ipilimumab. The sequenced DNA is TGTGCCAGCAGTTCCAACAGGCCCGAAAAACTGTTTTTT. This encodes CASSSNRPEKLFF.